The sequence of this TCR beta chain was determined in a study of blood T cell repertoires in COVID-19. At the level of the study: Whether acute or convalescent, the COVID-19 samples came from the United States, Italy and Spain. Sources were T cells, B-cell-depleted T cells, or PBMCs; the material itself was cDNA or gDNA.

Per the original methods: Reference gene primer amplification gave nucleated cell count estimates. Assay used: immunoSEQ multiplex PCR; TCRdb lists only in-frame clones, some missing. D and trimming come from the DNA, and the V and J calls and clone size come from that table. The table shows about 300,000 clones, with more than 80% occurring only once. Germline V CDR1 and CDR2: SGHRS, YFSETQ. The CDR3 sequence is 15 residues long. V was pared by 1 base and J by 6 bases, with 16 bases between. The chain uses TRBV5-1 and TRBJ1-2, with D tentatively TRBD1 (5 bases). Sequenced: peripheral blood. The receptor was isolated from a man aged 18 to 35 who had recovered from COVID-19. As DNA, the CDR3 is TGCGCCAGCAGCTTGTTTGGGCAGGAAGGGGATGGCTACACCTTC. It yields the protein CASSLFGQEGDGYTF.